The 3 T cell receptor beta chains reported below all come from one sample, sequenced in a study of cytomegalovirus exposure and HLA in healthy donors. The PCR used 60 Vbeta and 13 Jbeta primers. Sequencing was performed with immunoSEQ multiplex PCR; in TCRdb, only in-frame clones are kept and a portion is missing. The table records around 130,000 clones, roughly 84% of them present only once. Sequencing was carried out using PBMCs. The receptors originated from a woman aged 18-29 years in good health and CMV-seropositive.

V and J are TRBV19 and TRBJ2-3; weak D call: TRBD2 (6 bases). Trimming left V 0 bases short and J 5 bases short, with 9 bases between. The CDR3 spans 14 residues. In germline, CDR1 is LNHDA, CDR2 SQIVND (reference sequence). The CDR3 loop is CASSIDTGGDTQYF. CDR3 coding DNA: TGTGCCAGTAGTATAGATACCGGGGGAGATACGCAGTATTTT.

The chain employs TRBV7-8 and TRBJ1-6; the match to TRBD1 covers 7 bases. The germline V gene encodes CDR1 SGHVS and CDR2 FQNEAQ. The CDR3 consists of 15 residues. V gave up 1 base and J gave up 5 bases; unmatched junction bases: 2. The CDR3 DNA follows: TGTGCCAGCAGCTTAGGAGACAGGGATAATTCACCCCTCCACTTT. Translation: CASSLGDRDNSPLHF.

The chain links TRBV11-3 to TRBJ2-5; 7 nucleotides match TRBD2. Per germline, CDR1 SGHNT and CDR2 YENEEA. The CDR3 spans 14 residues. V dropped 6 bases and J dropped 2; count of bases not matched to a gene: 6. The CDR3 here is CASRLGDYQETQYF. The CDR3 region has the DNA TGTGCCAGCAGACTAGGGGACTATCAAGAGACCCAGTACTTC.